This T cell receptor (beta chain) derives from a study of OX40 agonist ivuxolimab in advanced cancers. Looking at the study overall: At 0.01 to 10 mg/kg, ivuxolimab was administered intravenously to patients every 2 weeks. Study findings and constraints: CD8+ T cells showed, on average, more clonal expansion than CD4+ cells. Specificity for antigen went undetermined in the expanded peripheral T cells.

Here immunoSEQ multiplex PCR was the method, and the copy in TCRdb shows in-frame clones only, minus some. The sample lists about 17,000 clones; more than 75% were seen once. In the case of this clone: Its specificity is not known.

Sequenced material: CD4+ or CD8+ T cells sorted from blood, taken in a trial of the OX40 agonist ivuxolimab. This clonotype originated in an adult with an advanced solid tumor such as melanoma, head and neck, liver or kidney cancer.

The CDR3 sequence: CASTFGTEAFF. The CDR3, as DNA: TGTGCCAGCACCTTTGGAACTGAAGCTTTCTTT. This sequence joins TRBV6-5 and TRBJ1-1; no clear D. The CDR3 sequence is 11 residues long. CDR1 and CDR2 from the germline V gene are MNHEY and SVGAGI. Trimming shortened V by 7 bases and J by 5 bases, and 8 bases separated the two germline ends.